This paragraph reports one T cell receptor (beta chain). Its antigen is as yet unknown. Here immunoSEQ multiplex PCR was the method, and the copy in TCRdb shows in-frame clones only, minus some. The repertoire holds fewer than 85,000 clones, 83% seen once, with 2% to 2.5% in the top ten. The data are from a study of ipilimumab plus nivolumab after autologous stem cell transplantation. Study details: Both relapsed and primary refractory DLBCL were included.

The CDR3 runs 16 residues. Germline V gene data show CDR1 as SGHRS and CDR2 as YFSETQ. V trimming: 4 bases; J trimming: 1 base; junction bases outside the gene matches: 8. Study observations and caveats: Per the authors, repertoire, Treg and microbiota data justify further study.

The rearrangement joins TRBV5-1 to TRBJ2-3; TRBD2 matches at 8 bases. Sequences were derived from PBMCs, sampled in a trial of ipilimumab plus nivolumab as post-transplant consolidation. The sequence came from a male donor with diffuse large B-cell lymphoma. CDR3 loop: CASSLGGAGGTDTQYF. CDR3 DNA sequence: TGCGCCAGCAGCCTGGGTGGAGCGGGGGGCACAGATACGCAGTATTTT.